Each of the 22 T cell receptor beta chains below was sequenced from the same sample in a study of CD8 T cells in ankylosing spondylitis (dated by TCRdb to 2016 to 2017). The library was made by 5' RACE. Sequenced using an Illumina HiSeq 2500. In-frame beta chains were kept once TCRdb had trimmed the public reads at Q25 with fastp and called clones with MiXCR. Merged by CDR3 protein, the rows form single entries marked with the most common genes and DNA. The sample has a few hundred thousand distinct CDR3 sequences on record, approximately 10% of them singletons. The ten largest clones represent approximately 20% of the sample. Material: blood, either unsorted or a sorted T cell fraction (not recorded which). Receptor source: a male donor with ankylosing spondylitis or in good health (not recorded which).

This clonotype was seen many times. The J gene is TRBJ1-1, the V gene TRBV5-1, with 9 bases fitting TRBD1. The CDR3 loop spans 15 amino acids. Germline loops: CDR1 SGHRS, CDR2 YFSETQ. The V gene end was trimmed by 4 bases and the J gene end by 3 bases; junction bases not matched to a gene: 7. The chain's CDR3 is CASSLMTGGDTEAFF. The CDR3, as DNA: TGCGCCAGCAGCCTGATGACAGGGGGGGACACTGAAGCTTTCTTT.

V gene TRBV2 combines with J gene TRBJ2-3, with 10 bases that match TRBD1. The CDR3 loop spans 14 amino acids. Germline V lookup: CDR1 SNHLY, CDR2 FYNNEI. Germline trimming cut 4 bases from V and 5 bases from J; bases unmatched to any gene: 3. The CDR3 sequence: CASSGDRGQDTQYF. The CDR3 bases are TGTGCCAGCAGTGGAGACAGGGGGCAAGATACGCAGTATTTT.

This chain links TRBV18 with TRBJ2-1; 9 positions match TRBD2. The trim removed 3 bases at V and 7 bases at J, leaving 7 bases unmatched. This CDR3 comprises 15 residues. The V gene's germline CDR1 is KGHSH and CDR2 LQKENI. CDR3 sequence reads: CASSPELAGVNEQFF. CDR3 DNA: TGTGCCAGCTCACCTGAACTAGCGGGTGTGAATGAGCAGTTCTTC.

This clonotype was counted between two and nine times. In DNA form, the CDR3 reads TGTGCCAGCAGTTTCGGGACTAGCGGGGGAGGGTACGAGCAGTACTTC. This encodes CASSFGTSGGGYEQYF. This rearrangement joins TRBV12-3 or TRBV12-4 to TRBJ2-7; 14 bases align to TRBD2. The CDR3 contains 16 residues. The ends lost 3 bases at V and 4 bases at J; junction bases unmatched: 5.

This clonotype was counted at least ten times. The CDR3 spells CASSRGQRAFYGYTF. The CDR3, as DNA: TGTGCCAGCAGCAGGGGACAGAGGGCCTTCTATGGCTACACCTTC. The chain carries TRBV7-9 and TRBJ1-2; 7 bases align to TRBD1. The CDR3 has 15 amino acids. After removal of 5 bases from V and 4 bases from J, the junction contained 10 bases not matched to a gene. In germline, CDR1 is SEHNR, CDR2 FQNEAQ (reference sequence). Based on the CDR3 plus reference TRBV7-9 and TRBJ1-2, the full variable domain is DTGVSQNPRHKITKRGQNVTFRCDPISEHNRLYWYRQTLGQGPEFLTYFQNEAQLEKSRLLSDRFSAERPKGSFSTLEIQRTEQGDSAMYLCASSRGQRAFYGYTFGSGTRLTVV.

This clonotype showed up just a few times. The chain joins TRBV3-1 to TRBJ2-1, with TRBD2 matching over 8 bases. Germline V lookup: CDR1 LGHDT, CDR2 YNNKEL (reference sequence). The CDR3 length is 15 residues. Unmatched junction bases numbered 3, after V lost 2 bases and J lost 3 bases. DNA of the CDR3: TGTGCCAGCAGCCAACTAGCGGGCCGCTACAATGAGCAGTTCTTC. Translated, it gives CASSQLAGRYNEQFF.

The chain is built from TRBV20-1 and TRBJ1-1; 11 nucleotides line up with TRBD1. The junction had 7 bases not matched to a gene; V was cut back by 7 bases and J by 3 bases. This CDR3 contains 14 residues. CDR1 DFQATT and CDR2 SNEGSKA come from the germline V gene (reference sequence). The CDR3: CSVRTGGKDTEAFF. The CDR3 bases are TGCAGTGTTCGGACAGGGGGCAAGGACACTGAAGCTTTCTTT.

This clonotype occurred many times. V usage is TRBV5-1 and J usage is TRBJ1-6; 9 positions match TRBD1. The CDR3 extends over 14 amino acids. Per the germline V gene, CDR1 is SGHRS and CDR2 is YFSETQ. V dropped 7 bases and J dropped 8; count of bases not matched to a gene: 7. CDR3 amino acids: CASGGDRADSPLHF. The DNA of the CDR3 is TGCGCCAGCGGAGGGGACAGGGCTGATTCACCCCTCCACTTT.

The rearrangement joins TRBV30 to TRBJ2-5; TRBD1 or TRBD2 may be the D gene (5 bases each). Trimming took 1 base from V and 0 from J, leaving 12 bases between them. Looked up from germline, CDR1 is GTSNPN and CDR2 is SVGIG (reference sequence). This CDR3 is 15 amino acids long. CDR3 DNA sequence: TGTGCCTGGAGTGGAAAAGGGACGGACCAAGAGACCCAGTACTTC. Translation: CAWSGKGTDQETQYF.

Concerning this clonotype: A clone one base away is much larger, so this may be a read error. V gene TRBV7-9 combines with J gene TRBJ2-4; TRBD1 agrees at 8 bases. This CDR3 spans 14 amino acids. Per the germline V gene, CDR1 is SEHNR and CDR2 is FQNEAQ (reference sequence). The CDR3: CVSSPQTGVNIQYF. In nucleotides, the CDR3 is TGTGTCAGCAGCCCCCAGACAGGGGTAAACATTCAGTACTTC.

This clonotype was recorded many times. This sequence joins TRBV5-6 and TRBJ2-1; no definite D call. From germline, CDR1 is SGHDT and CDR2 YYEEEE. V dropped 0 bases and J dropped 10 bases, with 8 bases sitting between them. The CDR3 contains 12 residues. This chain's CDR3 is CASSLASDEQFF. The CDR3 nucleotides are TGTGCCAGCAGCTTGGCGTCAGACGAGCAGTTCTTC.

This chain uses TRBV5-1 with TRBJ2-1, with D uncertain. The CDR3 consists of 14 residues. The V gene lost 0 bases and the J gene lost 8 bases, with 12 bases spanning the gap. The germline gives CDR1 SGHRS, CDR2 YFSETQ. Here the CDR3 reads CASSLEGVWYEQFF. CDR3 in DNA: TGCGCCAGCAGCTTGGAAGGAGTATGGTATGAGCAGTTCTTC. Combining the CDR3 with reference TRBV5-1 and TRBJ2-1 gives the whole variable domain KAGVTQTPRYLIKTRGQQVTLSCSPISGHRSVSWYQQTPGQGLQFLFEYFSETQRNKGNFPGRFSGRQFSNSRSEMNVSTLELGDSALYLCASSLEGVWYEQFFGPGTRLTVL.

This clonotype was found many times. This sequence joins TRBV9 and TRBJ2-2; no firm D call. Germline V gene lookup returns CDR1 SGDLS and CDR2 YYNGEE. The CDR3 has 14 residues. V was shortened by 4 bases and J by 5 bases, with 12 bases between the two germline ends. CDR3 amino acids: CASSFSLGTGELFF. CDR3 nucleotides: TGTGCCAGCAGCTTCTCACTTGGGACCGGGGAGCTGTTTTTT.

This clonotype appeared once. J is TRBJ2-3 and V is TRBV5-4; 7 nucleotides align to TRBD2. V dropped 0 bases and J dropped 2; count of bases not matched to a gene: 6. The CDR3 has 16 amino acids. The germline CDR1 and CDR2 sequences are SGHNT and YYREEE (reference sequence). CDR3 protein: CASSLGELAATDTQYF. CDR3 bases: TGTGCCAGCAGCTTGGGGGAGCTAGCGGCCACAGATACGCAGTATTTT. Full variable domain (outside the CDR3, taken from reference TRBV5-4 and TRBJ2-3): ETGVTQSPTHLIKTRGQQVTLRCSSQSGHNTVSWYQQALGQGPQFIFQYYREEENGRGNFPPRFSGLQFPNYSSELNVNALELDDSALYLCASSLGELAATDTQYFGPGTRLTVL.

At least ten counts were recorded for this clonotype. The chain recombines TRBV7-3 with TRBJ2-6, with 10 bases that match TRBD1. The length of the CDR3 is 19 residues. V gave up 0 bases and J gave up 0 bases; unmatched junction bases: 5. Germline values: CDR1 SGHTA, CDR2 FQGTGA. The CDR3 region is CASSLTSGTGVSGANVLTF. CDR3 in DNA: TGTGCCAGCAGCTTAACGTCCGGGACAGGGGTCTCTGGGGCCAACGTCCTGACTTTC. Full variable domain (missing parts from reference TRBV7-3 and TRBJ2-6): GAGVSQTPSNKVTEKGKYVELRCDPISGHTALYWYRQSLGQGPEFLIYFQGTGAADDSGLPNDRFFAVRPEGSVSTLKIQRTERGDSAVYLCASSLTSGTGVSGANVLTFGAGSRLTVL.

This clonotype has a count of ten or more. The chain uses TRBV7-6 and TRBJ1-5; 7 bases are a match to TRBD1. Losses at the gene ends were 3 bases for V and 4 bases for J; bases not matched to a gene: 3. The CDR3 loop spans 14 amino acids. Germline CDR1 reads SGHVS; CDR2 reads FNYEAQ. CDR3 amino acids: CASSLTQGNQPQHF. DNA of the CDR3: TGTGCCAGCAGCTTGACACAGGGGAATCAGCCCCAGCATTTT.

In its sample, this clonotype was seen many times. The chain uses TRBV7-6 and TRBJ2-6; D is uncertain. V dropped 1 base and J dropped 2 bases, with 3 bases sitting between them. CDR3 length equals 14 residues. Germline CDR1 is SGHVS and CDR2 is FNYEAQ. CDR3: CASSLDPGANVLTF. The CDR3 bases are TGTGCCAGCAGCTTAGATCCTGGGGCCAACGTCCTGACTTTC. The entire variable domain, with the rest obtained from reference TRBV7-6 and TRBJ2-6, is as follows: GAGVSQSPRYKVTKRGQDVALRCDPISGHVSLYWYRQALGQGPEFLTYFNYEAQQDKSGLPNDRFSAERPEGSISTLTIQRTEQRDSAMYRCASSLDPGANVLTFGAGSRLTVL.

V gene TRBV3-1 combines with J gene TRBJ1-2; D is perhaps TRBD1 (6 bases). This CDR3 contains 14 residues. The V gene lost 2 bases and the J gene lost 5 bases, with 12 bases spanning the gap. Germline V gene sequence: CDR1 LGHDT, CDR2 YNNKEL (reference sequence). CDR3 nucleotides: TGTGCCAGCAGCCAATCTCCGGGGGCGTATGGCTACACCTTC. Translated, it gives CASSQSPGAYGYTF. Combining the CDR3 with reference TRBV3-1 and TRBJ1-2 gives the whole variable domain DTAVSQTPKYLVTQMGNDKSIKCEQNLGHDTMYWYKQDSKKFLKIMFSYNNKELIINETVPNRFSPKSPDKAHLNLHINSLELGDSAVYFCASSQSPGAYGYTFGSGTRLTVV.

Notes on this clonotype: This may be a read error, as it is one base from a much larger clone. The chain has TRBV20-1 and TRBJ2-7; D remains unclear. Germline assignment: CDR1 DFQATT and CDR2 SNEGSKA (reference sequence). The CDR3 consists of 13 residues. The CDR3 region is CSARDRQTYELYF. CDR3 sequence (DNA): TGCAGTGCTAGAGATAGGCAAACCTACGAGCTGTACTTC.

This clonotype has only a few counts. Compared with germline, one end of the junction differs, possibly owing to a read error. This sequence joins TRBV5-8 and TRBJ1-1; 7 nucleotides line up with TRBD1. This CDR3 spans 14 amino acids. From germline, CDR1 is SGHTS and CDR2 YDEGEE. The CDR3 DNA reads as TGTGCCAGCAGCTTTAGGGGGCGCTTATCTGAGGCTTTCTTT. It codes for CASSFRGRLSEAFF.

This clonotype showed up just a few times. V usage is TRBV5-6 and J usage is TRBJ1-2, with a possible D match to TRBD1 (6 bases). The CDR3 has 14 amino acids. Germline V gene lookup returns CDR1 SGHDT and CDR2 YYEEEE. Trimming removed 4 bases from V and 8 bases from J, with 18 bases in between. The CDR3 DNA sequence: TGTGCCAGCAGCCCCCCGACAGGATTGGGAGGCTACACCTTC. Amino acid sequence: CASSPPTGLGGYTF.

This clonotype was recorded at least ten times. The chain uses TRBV29-1 and TRBJ2-1, with D possibly TRBD1 on 6 matching bases. From germline, CDR1 is SQVTM and CDR2 ANQGSEA. Deletions cut 7 bases from V and 6 bases from J, with 16 bases between. This CDR3 spans 13 amino acids. The CDR3 coding sequence is TGCAGCGCAGAAGGGGGACAACCCAATGAGCAGTTCTTC. Its protein product is CSAEGGQPNEQFF.